These 12 T cell receptor beta chains share one sample of origin, sequenced in a study of blood T cell repertoires in COVID-19. The method was immunoSEQ multiplex PCR; TCRdb's version includes in-frame clones alone and lacks a portion of them. The sample comprises 80,000 to 90,000 clones, over 75% of which are singletons, and about 14% rests with the top ten. Sequencing used peripheral blood. Every receptor here comes from a woman aged 70-85 years with acute or convalescent COVID-19.

This clone has a single count. This chain uses TRBV7-2 with TRBJ1-6, with 7 bases lining up with TRBD1. Germline trimming cut 1 base from V and 5 bases from J; bases unmatched to any gene: 2. CDR1 and CDR2 from the germline V gene are SGHTA and FQGNSA. CDR3 length equals 15 residues. CDR3 nucleotides: TGTGCCAGCAGCTTAGGGGGACAGCATAATTCACCCCTCCACTTT. Its translation is CASSLGGQHNSPLHF.

This clone has just a few counts. The V call is TRBV19, the J call TRBJ2-3; no reliable D call. The CDR3 runs to 12 residues. The germline V gene encodes CDR1 LNHDA and CDR2 SQIVND (reference sequence). V gave up 6 bases and J gave up 0 bases, with 4 bases separating them. The CDR3 DNA is TGTGCCAGTAGCTATAGCACAGATACGCAGTATTTT. It specifies CASSYSTDTQYF.

V and J are TRBV24-1 and TRBJ1-1, with TRBD1 identical over 9 bases. With V trimmed by 4 bases and J by 5 bases, 7 bases remained unmatched. This CDR3 comprises 15 residues. Germline V lookup: CDR1 KGHDR, CDR2 SFDVKD. The DNA of the CDR3 is TGTGCCACCAGTGACCCGGGACAGGGTGGGACTGAAGCTTTCTTT. Protein product: CATSDPGQGGTEAFF.

The chain employs TRBV6-6 and TRBJ1-6; D is unresolved. The CDR3 has 14 residues. Trimming shortened V by 2 bases and J by 9 bases, and 11 bases separated the two germline ends. The germline V gene has CDR1 MNHNY and CDR2 SVGAGI (reference sequence). DNA for the CDR3: TGTGCCAGCAGTTACGGGATCGGGAGTTCACCCCTCCACTTT. It encodes CASSYGIGSSPLHF.

The rearrangement joins TRBV3-1 (or the pseudogene TRBV3-2) to TRBJ2-2; D might be TRBD1 (5 bases). The CDR3 has 15 residues. V was shortened by 5 bases and J by 7 bases, with 17 bases between the two germline ends. Germline V gene sequence: CDR1 LGHDT, CDR2 YNNKEL (reference sequence). CDR3 in DNA: TGTGCCAGCAGCTTGGACACCCCCAGGATCGGGGAGCTGTTTTTT. This sequence encodes CASSLDTPRIGELFF.

The J gene is TRBJ1-2, the V gene TRBV19, with unresolved D. Germline V gene lookup returns CDR1 LNHDA and CDR2 SQIVND (reference sequence). Trimming stripped 0 bases from V and 0 bases from J, with 8 bases between. The CDR3 runs to 15 residues. CDR3 amino acids: CASSIDLASNYGYTF. DNA for the CDR3: TGTGCCAGTAGTATAGATCTGGCATCTAACTATGGCTACACCTTC.

The V call is TRBV28, the J call TRBJ2-4; 7 nucleotides align to TRBD1. The V and J ends lost 4 bases and 0 bases, in that order; junction bases with no gene match: 9. CDR1 is MDHEN, CDR2 SYDVKM, per germline. The CDR3 totals 17 residues. The CDR3 loop is CASSSTGTEQAKNIQYF. The CDR3 DNA reads as TGTGCCAGCAGTTCGACCGGGACAGAACAAGCCAAAAACATTCAGTACTTC.

For the CDR3, the DNA is TGTGCCAGCAGCTTAGGAATCGAGTACACCGGGGAGCTGTTTTTT. As protein: CASSLGIEYTGELFF. V is TRBV7-6 and J is TRBJ2-2; D is uncertain. This CDR3 comprises 15 residues. V shed 1 base and J shed 3 bases, with 9 bases lying between them. Germline CDR1 and CDR2: SGHVS and FNYEAQ.

The CDR3 here is CASSVVEGQVLNGYTF. Written as DNA, the CDR3 is TGTGCCAGCAGCGTAGTCGAGGGACAGGTTTTGAATGGCTACACCTTC. The genes are TRBV9 and TRBJ1-2; 8 bases align to TRBD1. The CDR3 loop spans 16 amino acids. The germline CDR1 and CDR2 sequences are SGDLS and YYNGEE. The V and J ends lost 0 bases and 6 bases, in that order; junction bases with no gene match: 10.

This sequence joins TRBV2 and TRBJ2-5, with D uncertain. The V and J ends lost 8 bases and 2 bases respectively, with 15 bases between them. The CDR3 sequence is 14 residues long. CDR1 is SNHLY, CDR2 FYNNEI, per germline. This CDR3 reads CASFARKAQETQYF. DNA of the CDR3: TGTGCCAGCTTCGCGCGGAAGGCTCAAGAGACCCAGTACTTC. Variable domain in full (rest from reference TRBV2 and TRBJ2-5): EPEVTQTPSHQVTQMGQEVILRCVPISNHLYFYWYRQILGQKVEFLVSFYNNEISEKSEIFDDQFSVERPDGSNFTLKIRSTKLEDSAMYFCASFARKAQETQYFGPGTRLLVL.

This rearrangement joins TRBV24-1 to TRBJ2-3, with D possibly TRBD2 on 6 matching bases. Germline values: CDR1 KGHDR, CDR2 SFDVKD. V was pared by 4 bases and J by 0 bases, with 13 bases between. This CDR3 contains 16 residues. The CDR3 DNA follows: TGTGCCACCAGTGAATCGGGGGTGACTAGCACAGATACGCAGTATTTT. The encoded protein is CATSESGVTSTDTQYF.

The chain uses TRBV6-5 and TRBJ1-4; 9 positions match TRBD1. V shed 6 bases, J shed 5 bases, and the junction held 4 bases outside the gene matches. CDR1 and CDR2 from the germline V gene are MNHEY and SVGAGI. The CDR3 is 14 residues long. CDR3 in amino acids: CASRPTGGNEKLFF. CDR3 bases: TGTGCCAGCAGACCGACAGGGGGGAATGAAAAACTGTTTTTT.